The rows below give T cell receptor beta chains drawn from one sample of a study of cytomegalovirus exposure and HLA in healthy donors. Here immunoSEQ multiplex PCR was the method, and the copy in TCRdb shows in-frame clones only, minus some. The sample includes about 160,000 clones, over 75% of them seen just once. The sequencing sample was made of PBMCs. These receptors were collected from a man aged 35-49 years in good health and CMV-seronegative. Each CDR3 is given with its conserved first and last residue. Fields, in order: clone size, V gene, J gene, D gene, CDR3 protein, CDR3 DNA. The D gene is left open where the match is weak. Expanded clones are given a class, and other clones once, few, many or no size at all.

size: .
V: TRBV14
J: TRBJ1-6
D: .
CDR3: CASSQVARANSPLHF
DNA: TGTGCCAGCAGCCAGGTCGCCAGGGCGAATTCACCCCTCCACTTT

size: .
V: TRBV6-1
J: TRBJ2-3
D: .
CDR3: CASGFRVIDTQYF
DNA: TGTGCCAGCGGGTTCAGGGTTATCGATACGCAGTATTTT

size: .
V: TRBV5-4
J: TRBJ2-1
D: TRBD2
CDR3: CASSLGPGLAGGRKGNEQFF
DNA: TGTGCCAGCAGCTTGGGGCCGGGACTAGCGGGGGGGCGGAAGGGGAATGAGCAGTTCTTC

size: few
V: TRBV19
J: TRBJ2-5
D: TRBD2
CDR3: CASRAGGLVETQYF
DNA: TGTGCCAGTAGGGCGGGGGGCCTGGTGGAGACCCAGTACTTC

size: .
V: TRBV7-8
J: TRBJ1-5
D: .
CDR3: CASSFREAQPQHF
DNA: TGTGCCAGCAGCTTCAGGGAGGCTCAGCCCCAGCATTTT

size: .
V: TRBV5-8
J: TRBJ2-7
D: .
CDR3: CASSFIFEQYF
DNA: TGTGCCAGCAGCTTTATTTTCGAGCAGTACTTC

size: .
V: TRBV5-1
J: TRBJ1-6
D: .
CDR3: CASHLGNNSPLHF
DNA: TGCGCCAGTCATCTAGGAAATAATTCACCCCTCCACTTT

size: .
V: TRBV11-2
J: TRBJ2-1
D: TRBD2
CDR3: CASSLRGGYNEQFF
DNA: TGTGCCAGCAGCTTACGGGGGGGTTACAATGAGCAGTTCTTC

size: once
V: TRBV5-1
J: TRBJ2-6
D: TRBD2
CDR3: CASSSGGTGRLDSGANVLTF
DNA: TGCGCCAGCAGCTCGGGGGGGACGGGACGCCTGGACTCTGGGGCCAACGTCCTGACTTTC

size: .
V: TRBV30
J: TRBJ1-2
D: TRBD1
CDR3: CAWSPSNRGRHVF
DNA: TGTGCCTGGAGTCCTTCGAATAGGGGGCGACACGTCTTC

size: .
V: TRBV7-8
J: TRBJ2-1
D: .
CDR3: CASSSLGGVINEQFF
DNA: TGTGCCAGCAGCTCACTGGGGGGAGTGATAAATGAGCAGTTCTTC